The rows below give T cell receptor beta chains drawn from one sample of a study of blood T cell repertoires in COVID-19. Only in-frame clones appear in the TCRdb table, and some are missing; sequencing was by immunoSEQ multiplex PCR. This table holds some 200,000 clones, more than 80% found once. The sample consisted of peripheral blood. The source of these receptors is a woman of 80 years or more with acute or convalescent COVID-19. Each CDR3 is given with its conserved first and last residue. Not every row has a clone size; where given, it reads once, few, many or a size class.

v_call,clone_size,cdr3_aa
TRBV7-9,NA,CASSLADSFAEQYF
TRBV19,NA,CASSILTGNTGELFF
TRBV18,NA,CASSPPTGTGEQYF
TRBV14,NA,CASSQTRTGGEWQFF
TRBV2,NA,CASSEEGRVYETQYF
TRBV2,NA,CASMGQANTGELFF
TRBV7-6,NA,CASSLDRVSSEKLFF
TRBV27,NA,CASIWGQVLSPLHF
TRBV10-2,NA,CASSEVVVGRSETQYF
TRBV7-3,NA,CASSWASGGGTDTQYF
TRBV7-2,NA,CASSSPQGLRNTEAFF
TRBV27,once,CASSQYGLAGGPRERASNEQFF
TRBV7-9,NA,CASQEVTGELFF
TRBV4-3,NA,CASSLQTGLDEQYF
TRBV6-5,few,CASSQNRNYEQYF
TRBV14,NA,CASSPRLAGVYEQYF
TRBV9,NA,CASSVSGGAGEQYF
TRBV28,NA,CASSLWAREVDTGELFF
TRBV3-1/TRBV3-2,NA,CASSQAERGGTNEKLFF
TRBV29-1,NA,CSVWPDRGLAFF
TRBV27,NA,CASSPQGAGGEKLFF
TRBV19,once,CASRNRAGAPDTQYF
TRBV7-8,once,CAVLAGTYNEQFF
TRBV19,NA,CASSRQGPYEQYF
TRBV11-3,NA,CASSPITLCGGNQPQHF
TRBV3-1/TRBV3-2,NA,CASSLRTGGGEKLFF
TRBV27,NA,CASSLGQGAGNEQFF
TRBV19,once,CASTQGPGGVYEQYF
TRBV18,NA,CASSPDDRPRDTEAFF
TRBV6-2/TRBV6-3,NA,CASSYSAGANEKLFF
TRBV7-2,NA,CASSFRSAREGTDTQYF
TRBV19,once,CASSDTLDQPQHF
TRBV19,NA,CASRRAGATGELFF
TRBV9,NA,CASSVTGSGANVLTF
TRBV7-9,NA,CASSLAGEDSPLHF
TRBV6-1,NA,CASSEVGRGRETQYF
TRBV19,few,CASSAYARYEQYF
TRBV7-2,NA,CASSPGLAGGLADTQYF
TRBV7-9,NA,CASSLAGGSGNQPQHF
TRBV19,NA,CASRPSRQDLFTDTQYF
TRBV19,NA,CASSPRQGNTEAFF
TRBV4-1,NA,CASSPTSGALNSPLHF
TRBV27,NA,CASSPGLSAGELFF
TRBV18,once,CASSPKPGTGDNSPLHF
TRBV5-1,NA,CASSPRLLNTDTQYF
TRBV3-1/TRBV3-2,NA,CASSQPGSRLLETQYF
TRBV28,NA,CASISPQGSNTEAFF
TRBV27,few,CASSVREKGAYEQYF
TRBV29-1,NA,CSVPTGGDEKLFF
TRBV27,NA,CASRTGTSGGGTGELFF
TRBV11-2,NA,CASSFRLQGERNSPLHF
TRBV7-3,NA,CASSLEPGENQPQHF
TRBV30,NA,CAWSVLREKLFF
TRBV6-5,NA,CASSWEQGAGEQYF